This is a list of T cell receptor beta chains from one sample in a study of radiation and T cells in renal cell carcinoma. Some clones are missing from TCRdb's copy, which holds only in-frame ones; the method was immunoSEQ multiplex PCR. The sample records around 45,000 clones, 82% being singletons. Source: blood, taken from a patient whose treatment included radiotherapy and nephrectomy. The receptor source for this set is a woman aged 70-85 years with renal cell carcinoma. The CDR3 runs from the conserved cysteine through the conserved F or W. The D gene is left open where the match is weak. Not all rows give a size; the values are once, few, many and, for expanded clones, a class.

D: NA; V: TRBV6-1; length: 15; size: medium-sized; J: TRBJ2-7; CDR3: CASKKEGTQIYEQYF; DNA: TGTGCCAGCAAGAAGGAGGGGACCCAGATCTACGAGCAGTACTTC
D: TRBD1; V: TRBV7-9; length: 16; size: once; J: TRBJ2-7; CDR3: CASSRISETGGYEQYF; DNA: TGTGCCAGCAGCCGGATTTCCGAGACAGGGGGTTACGAGCAGTACTTC
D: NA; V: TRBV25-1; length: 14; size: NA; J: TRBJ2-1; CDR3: CASTGGPSYNEQFF; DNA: TGTGCCAGCACCGGGGGCCCCTCCTACAATGAGCAGTTCTTC
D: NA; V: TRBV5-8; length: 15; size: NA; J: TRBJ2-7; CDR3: CASSVQGGLPYEQYF; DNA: TGTGCCAGCAGCGTGCAGGGAGGCCTGCCCTACGAGCAGTACTTC
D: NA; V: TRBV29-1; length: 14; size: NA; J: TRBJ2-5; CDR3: CSVEAEGGGETQYF; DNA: TGCAGCGTTGAAGCGGAGGGAGGGGGGGAGACCCAGTACTTC
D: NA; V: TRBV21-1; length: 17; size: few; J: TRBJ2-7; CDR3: CASSPAAESGTEGEQYF; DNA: TGTGCCAGCAGCCCAGCGGCAGAATCTGGGACAGAGGGCGAGCAGTACTTC
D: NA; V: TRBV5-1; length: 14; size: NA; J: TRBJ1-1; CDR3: CASEQGTLNTEAFF; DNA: TGCGCCAGCGAACAAGGGACACTGAACACTGAAGCTTTCTTT
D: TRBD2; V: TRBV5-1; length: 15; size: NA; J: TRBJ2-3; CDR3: CASSFAGEFTDTQYF; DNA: TGCGCCAGCAGCTTTGCGGGGGAGTTCACAGATACGCAGTATTTT
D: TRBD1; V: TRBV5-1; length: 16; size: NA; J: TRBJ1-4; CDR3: CASSTGQGARDEKLFF; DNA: TGCGCCAGCAGCACGGGACAGGGGGCGCGTGACGAAAAACTGTTTTTT
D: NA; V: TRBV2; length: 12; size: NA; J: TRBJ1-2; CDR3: CASSAGVRGYTF; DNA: TGTGCCAGCAGTGCTGGAGTCCGGGGCTACACCTTC
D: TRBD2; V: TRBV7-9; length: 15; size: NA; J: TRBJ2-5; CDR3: CASSPSLGGSETQYF; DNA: TGTGCCAGCAGCCCCTCTCTCGGCGGGAGTGAGACCCAGTACTTC
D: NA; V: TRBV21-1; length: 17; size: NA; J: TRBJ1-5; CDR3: CASSKVRHQYSNQPQHF; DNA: TGTGCCAGCAGCAAAGTGAGGCACCAATATAGCAATCAGCCCCAGCATTTT
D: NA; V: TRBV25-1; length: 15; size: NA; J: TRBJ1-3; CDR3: CASSETRISGNTIYF; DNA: TGTGCCAGCAGTGAAACGCGGATCTCTGGAAACACCATATATTTT
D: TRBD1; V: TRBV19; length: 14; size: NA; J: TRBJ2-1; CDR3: CASSRQGAYNEQFF; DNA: TGTGCCAGTAGTCGACAGGGGGCCTACAATGAGCAGTTCTTC
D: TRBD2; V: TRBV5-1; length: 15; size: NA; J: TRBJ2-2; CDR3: CASSLTSGRAGELFF; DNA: TGCGCCAGCAGCTTGACTAGCGGGAGAGCCGGGGAGCTGTTTTTT
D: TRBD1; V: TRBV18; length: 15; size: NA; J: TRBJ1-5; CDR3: CASSPAPQGDQPQHF; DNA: TGTGCCAGCTCACCCGCGCCACAGGGGGATCAGCCCCAGCATTTT
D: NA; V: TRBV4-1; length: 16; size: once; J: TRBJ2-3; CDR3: CASSKVLGGFTDTQYF; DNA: TGCGCCAGCAGCAAAGTCCTTGGAGGGTTCACAGATACGCAGTATTTT
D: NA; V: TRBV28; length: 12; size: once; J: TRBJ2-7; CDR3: CASSLGAYEQYF; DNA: TGTGCCAGCAGTTTGGGGGCCTACGAGCAGTACTTC
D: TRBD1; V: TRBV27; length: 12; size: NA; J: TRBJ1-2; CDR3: CASRRDRGGYTF; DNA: TGTGCCAGCCGTCGGGACAGAGGTGGCTACACCTTC
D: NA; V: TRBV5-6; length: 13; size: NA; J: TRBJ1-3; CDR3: CASTDLSGNTIYF; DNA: TGTGCCAGCACTGACCTCTCTGGAAACACCATATATTTT
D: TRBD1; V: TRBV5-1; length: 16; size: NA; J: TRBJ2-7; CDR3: CASSWAGQGISYEQYF; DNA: TGCGCCAGCAGCTGGGCCGGACAGGGCATCTCCTACGAGCAGTACTTC
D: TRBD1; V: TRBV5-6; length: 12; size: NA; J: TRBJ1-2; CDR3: CASSFTGEGYTF; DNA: TGTGCCAGCAGCTTCACAGGGGAAGGCTACACCTTC
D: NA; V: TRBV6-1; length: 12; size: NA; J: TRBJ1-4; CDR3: CASSEVGEKLFF; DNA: TGTGCCAGCAGTGAAGTTGGTGAAAAACTGTTTTTT
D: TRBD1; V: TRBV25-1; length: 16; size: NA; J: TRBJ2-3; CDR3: CASSESLDRGSDTQYF; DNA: TGTGCCAGCAGTGAATCCCTGGACAGGGGGTCAGATACGCAGTATTTT
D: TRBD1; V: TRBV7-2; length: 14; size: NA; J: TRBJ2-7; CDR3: CASSLAGTDYEQYF; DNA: TGTGCCAGCAGCTTAGCCGGGACAGACTACGAGCAGTACTTC
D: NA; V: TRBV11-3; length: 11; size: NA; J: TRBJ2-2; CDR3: CASSDTGELFF; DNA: TGTGCCAGCAGCGACACCGGGGAGCTGTTTTTT
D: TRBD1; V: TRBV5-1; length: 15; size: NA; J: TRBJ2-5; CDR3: CASSPGQGARETQYF; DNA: TGCGCCAGCAGCCCTGGACAGGGGGCGCGGGAGACCCAGTACTTC
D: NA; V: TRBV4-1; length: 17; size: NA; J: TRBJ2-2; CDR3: CASSQDWAGSNTGELFF; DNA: TGCGCCAGCAGCCAAGATTGGGCGGGTTCGAACACCGGGGAGCTGTTTTTT
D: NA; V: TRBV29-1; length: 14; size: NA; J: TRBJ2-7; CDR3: CSAQVPGHLYEQYF; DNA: TGCAGCGCCCAAGTTCCGGGACACCTCTACGAGCAGTACTTC
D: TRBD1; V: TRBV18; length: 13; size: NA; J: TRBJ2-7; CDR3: CASSLGTDYEQYF; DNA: TGTGCCAGCTCACTCGGGACAGATTACGAGCAGTACTTC
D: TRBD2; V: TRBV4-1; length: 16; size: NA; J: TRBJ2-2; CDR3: CASRGAFSGVTGELFF; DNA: TGCGCCAGCAGGGGGGCGTTTAGCGGGGTCACCGGGGAGCTGTTTTTT
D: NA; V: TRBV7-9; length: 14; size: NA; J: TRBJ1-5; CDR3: CASSLRGSNQPQHF; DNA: TGTGCCAGCAGCTTACGGGGGAGCAATCAGCCCCAGCATTTT
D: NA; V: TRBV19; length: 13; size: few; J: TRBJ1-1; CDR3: CASSLARHSEAFF; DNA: TGTGCCAGTAGCCTCGCACGGCACTCTGAAGCTTTCTTT
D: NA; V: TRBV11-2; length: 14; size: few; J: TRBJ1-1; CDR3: CASSRRGNTIEAFF; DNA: TGTGCCAGCAGCCGTAGAGGCAATACGATTGAAGCTTTCTTT
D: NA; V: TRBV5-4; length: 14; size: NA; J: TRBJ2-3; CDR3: CASSFVGATDTQYF; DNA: TGTGCCAGCAGCTTTGTCGGGGCCACAGATACGCAGTATTTT
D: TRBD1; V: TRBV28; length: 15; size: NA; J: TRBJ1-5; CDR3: CASSSEQGGHQPQHF; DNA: TGTGCCAGCAGTTCCGAACAGGGGGGTCATCAGCCCCAGCATTTT
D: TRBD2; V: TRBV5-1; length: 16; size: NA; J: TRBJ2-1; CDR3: CASTLRGGAGVDEQFF; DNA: TGCGCCAGCACCCTACGGGGGGGGGCCGGTGTCGATGAGCAGTTCTTC
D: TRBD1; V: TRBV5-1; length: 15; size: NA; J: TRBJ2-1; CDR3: CASSMTGDTGNEQFF; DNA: TGCGCCAGCAGCATGACAGGGGATACGGGTAATGAGCAGTTCTTC
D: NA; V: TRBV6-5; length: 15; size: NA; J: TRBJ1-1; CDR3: CASSFGGNVNTEAFF; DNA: TGTGCCAGCAGTTTTGGGGGGAATGTGAACACTGAAGCTTTCTTT
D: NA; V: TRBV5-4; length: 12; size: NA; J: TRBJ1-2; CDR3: CASSDQGYGYTF; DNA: TGTGCCAGCAGCGACCAGGGATATGGCTACACCTTC
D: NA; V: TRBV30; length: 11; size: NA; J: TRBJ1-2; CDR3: CAWSVQYGYTF; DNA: TGTGCCTGGAGTGTACAGTACGGCTACACCTTC
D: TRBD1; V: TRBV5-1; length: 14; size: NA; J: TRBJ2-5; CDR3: CASSTATGEETQYF; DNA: TGCGCCAGCAGCACCGCGACAGGGGAAGAGACCCAGTACTTC
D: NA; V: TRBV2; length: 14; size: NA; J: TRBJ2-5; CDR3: CASQARAVQETQYF; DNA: TGTGCCAGTCAGGCCAGGGCGGTACAAGAGACCCAGTACTTC
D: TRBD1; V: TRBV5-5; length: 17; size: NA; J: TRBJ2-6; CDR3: CASSLTPTGVGANVLTF; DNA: TGTGCCAGCAGCTTGACACCGACAGGGGTTGGGGCCAACGTCCTGACTTTC
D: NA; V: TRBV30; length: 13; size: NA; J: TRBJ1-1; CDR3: CAWSVGGNTEAFF; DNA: TGTGCCTGGAGTGTCGGTGGAAACACTGAAGCTTTCTTT
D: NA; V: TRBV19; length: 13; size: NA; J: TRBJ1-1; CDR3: CASSIGGYTEAFF; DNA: TGTGCCAGTAGTATAGGCGGTTACACTGAAGCTTTCTTT
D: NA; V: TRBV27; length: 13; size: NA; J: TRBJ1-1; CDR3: CASSPQGNTEAFF; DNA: TGTGCCAGCAGTCCACAGGGGAACACTGAAGCTTTCTTT
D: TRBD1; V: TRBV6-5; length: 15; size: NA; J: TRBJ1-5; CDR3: CASRRQGNSNQPQHF; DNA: TGTGCCAGCAGAAGACAGGGGAATAGCAATCAGCCCCAGCATTTT
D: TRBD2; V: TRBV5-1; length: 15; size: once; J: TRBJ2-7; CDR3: CASSFQRREVNEQYF; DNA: TGCGCCAGCAGCTTTCAACGGCGGGAGGTAAACGAGCAGTACTTC
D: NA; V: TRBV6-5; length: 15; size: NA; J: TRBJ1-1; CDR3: CASSYSTFSRTEAFF; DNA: TGTGCCAGCAGTTACTCGACGTTTTCGAGGACTGAAGCTTTCTTT
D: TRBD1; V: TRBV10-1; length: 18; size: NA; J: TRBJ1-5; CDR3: CASSDPPVDRPHNQPQHF; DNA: TGCGCCAGCAGTGACCCCCCTGTGGACAGGCCTCATAATCAGCCCCAGCATTTT
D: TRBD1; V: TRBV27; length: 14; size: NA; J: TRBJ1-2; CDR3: CASSSYRGPYGYTF; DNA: TGTGCCAGCAGTTCTTACAGGGGGCCCTATGGCTACACCTTC